This T cell receptor (beta chain) was retrieved from a study of T cells after yellow fever vaccination. Broader study findings: Primary-vaccination clones mostly resurfaced post-booster (more than 95% CD4, roughly 90% CD8). Contaminants from the bulk population, in the form of abundant clonotypes, could be found in FACS-sorted repertoires. Only a small proportion of the clonotypes turned up in both the CD4 and the CD8 compartments, likely arising from convergent recombination.

TCRdb processed the 5' RACE reads anew with MiXCR; each CDR3 protein has one entry. Here the sample spans 620,000 or so distinct CDR3 sequences, more than 9% being singletons. This clonotype has more than one count but fewer than ten. Antigen unknown. The CDR3 totals 14 residues. The germline V gene has CDR1 SGHAT and CDR2 FQNNGV. Trimming stripped 5 bases from V and 6 bases from J, with 15 bases between. The gene calls are TRBV11-2 and TRBJ2-3, with unresolved D. The sequence came from a man younger than 45 who received the YFV17D yellow fever vaccine. The sequencing used PBMCs, collected on the day of the yellow fever booster vaccination. CDR3 bases: TGTGCCAGCAGCCGAGAAGGCGGTGGGGATACGCAGTATTTT. Translated: CASSREGGGDTQYF.